What follows are 30 T cell receptor beta chains derived from one specimen sequenced in a study of OX40 agonist ivuxolimab in advanced cancers. Repertoires were generated with immunoSEQ multiplex PCR, while TCRdb's copy carries only in-frame clones and drops some. The table lists 76,000 or so clones, approximately 85% of them singletons. Sequences were derived from CD4+ or CD8+ T cells sorted from blood, sampled in a trial of the OX40 agonist ivuxolimab. The origin of the receptors is an adult with an advanced solid tumor such as melanoma, head and neck, liver or kidney cancer.

The J gene is TRBJ2-1, the V gene TRBV30; D remains unclear. V shed 4 bases and J shed 9 bases, with 13 bases lying between them. CDR3 length: 12 residues. In germline, CDR1 is GTSNPN, CDR2 SVGIG (reference sequence). In DNA, the CDR3 is TGTGCCTGGACCACCGGCGGTGTTGAGCAGTTCTTC. Translation: CAWTTGGVEQFF.

This chain connects TRBV6-5 to TRBJ2-2; a possible D gene is TRBD1 (6 bases). Germline V gene data show CDR1 as MNHEY and CDR2 as SVGAGI. Deletions cut 1 base from V and 7 bases from J, with 16 bases between. This CDR3 region has 16 residues. The CDR3 loop reads CASSYWQGRRSGELFF. The CDR3 DNA sequence: TGTGCCAGCAGTTACTGGCAGGGGCGCAGGAGCGGGGAGCTGTTTTTT.

This clone was counted between two and nine times. The chain links TRBV5-4 to TRBJ1-2, with D possibly TRBD1 on 5 matching bases. Germline CDR1 SGHNT, CDR2 YYREEE (reference sequence). This CDR3 has 15 amino acids. Trimming removed 0 bases from V and 4 bases from J, with 13 bases in between. The CDR3 region is CASSLGDGPFYGYTF. CDR3 coding DNA: TGTGCCAGCAGCTTGGGGGACGGACCCTTCTATGGCTACACCTTC. Supplemented by reference TRBV5-4 and TRBJ1-2, the full variable domain reads ETGVTQSPTHLIKTRGQQVTLRCSSQSGHNTVSWYQQALGQGPQFIFQYYREEENGRGNFPPRFSGLQFPNYSSELNVNALELDDSALYLCASSLGDGPFYGYTFGSGTRLTVV.

This chain joins TRBV5-4 and TRBJ1-2; D call uncertain. Germline loops: CDR1 SGHNT, CDR2 YYREEE (reference sequence). The V and J ends lost 7 bases and 4 bases respectively, with 17 bases between them. The CDR3 runs 14 residues. The CDR3 sequence: CASYLPGKTYGYTF. In DNA, the CDR3 is TGTGCCAGCTACTTACCAGGAAAGACCTATGGCTACACCTTC.

The CDR3 here is CASTKPGPTEKLFF. The CDR3, as DNA: TGTGCCAGCACCAAACCGGGGCCAACTGAAAAACTGTTTTTT. V is TRBV6-1 and J is TRBJ1-4, with TRBD1 as a possible D gene (5 bases). The CDR3 spans 14 residues. V was clipped by 7 bases and J by 7 bases, with 16 bases between them. The germline V gene has CDR1 MNHNS and CDR2 SASEGT.

The V gene is TRBV7-2, the J gene TRBJ2-1; either TRBD1 or TRBD2 may supply D (6 bases each). Germline values: CDR1 SGHTA, CDR2 FQGNSA. V was shortened by 2 bases and J by 9 bases, with 17 bases between the two germline ends. The CDR3 contains 15 residues. CDR3 region: CASSLNSGGVGEQFF. CDR3 sequence (DNA): TGTGCCAGCAGCTTAAATTCCGGGGGCGTCGGTGAGCAGTTCTTC.

This clone came up once. V and J are TRBV19 and TRBJ2-3; 9 bases agree with TRBD2. V shed 7 bases and J 3 bases; nucleotides not matched to a gene: 5. The V gene's germline CDR1 is LNHDA and CDR2 SQIVND (reference sequence). CDR3 length: 14 amino acids. CDR3 DNA sequence: TGTGCCAGTAAAGGCGGGGGGGGAACAGATACGCAGTATTTT. Amino acid sequence: CASKGGGGTDTQYF.

The V and J genes are TRBV6-1 and TRBJ1-4; D unresolved. CDR3 length: 16 residues. V lost 2 bases and J 0 bases, leaving 10 bases between the germline ends. Germline V gives CDR1 MNHNS, CDR2 SASEGT. The CDR3, as DNA: TGTGCCAGCAGTGAACGATCTACAGCAACTAATGAAAAACTGTTTTTT. Its translation is CASSERSTATNEKLFF.

This sequence joins TRBV7-2 and TRBJ1-2, with 12 bases identical to TRBD1. The V gene end was trimmed by 7 bases and the J gene end by 4 bases; junction bases not matched to a gene: 13. This CDR3 has 17 residues. Germline V lookup: CDR1 SGHTA, CDR2 FQGNSA. As DNA, the CDR3 is TGTGCCAGCACCCCGTCGGGACAGGGGGCTGGTGGCTATGGCTACACCTTC. Translated: CASTPSGQGAGGYGYTF.

J is TRBJ2-1 and V is TRBV29-1, with TRBD1 matching 8 bases. The CDR3 runs to 14 residues. J was trimmed by 8 bases and V by 7 bases; bases with no gene match: 13. CDR1 and CDR2 from the germline V gene are SQVTM and ANQGSEA. The CDR3 sequence: CSGIRDRRLDEQFF. DNA of the CDR3: TGCAGCGGAATACGGGACAGGAGGTTGGATGAGCAGTTCTTC.

Only a few counts were recorded for this clone. This chain connects TRBV19 to TRBJ2-7; D remains ambiguous. CDR1 and CDR2 (germline): LNHDA, SQIVND (reference sequence). This CDR3 comprises 11 residues. V lost 1 base and J lost 7, with 5 bases in between. The CDR3 here is CASSIGREQYF. In DNA form, the CDR3 reads TGTGCCAGTAGTATAGGAAGGGAGCAGTACTTC.

The rearrangement uses TRBV7-2 and TRBJ1-4; D not certain. V was trimmed by 3 bases and J by 3 bases, leaving 11 bases between them. CDR1 is SGHTA and CDR2 is FQGNSA in the germline V gene. The length of the CDR3 is 15 residues. CDR3 DNA sequence: TGTGCCAGCAGCTTTCAAAGGCAGCCTAATGAAAAACTGTTTTTT. Residues: CASSFQRQPNEKLFF.

The V and J genes are TRBV5-5 and TRBJ1-4, with D perhaps TRBD1 (6 bases). V gave up 3 bases and J gave up 3 bases, with 9 bases separating them. Germline CDR1 reads SGHKS; CDR2 reads YYEKEE (reference sequence). CDR3 size: 14 residues. The CDR3 here is CASSSRTANEKLFF. CDR3 DNA sequence: TGTGCCAGCAGCTCCAGGACAGCTAATGAAAAACTGTTTTTT.

V gene TRBV10-3 combines with J gene TRBJ2-3, with D perhaps matching TRBD2 (6 bases). The CDR3 loop spans 15 amino acids. CDR1 ENHRY and CDR2 SYGVKD come from the germline V gene. Between the trimmed V and J ends, which lost 4 bases and 4 bases, there was a span of 15 bases. As DNA, the CDR3 is TGTGCCATCAGTGGGCTTGGGGGAGGTTCAGATACGCAGTATTTT. This codes for CAISGLGGGSDTQYF.

V and J are TRBV30 and TRBJ2-7; 13 bases line up with TRBD2. The V and J ends lost 3 bases and 2 bases, in that order; junction bases with no gene match: 4. Germline-derived CDR1 and CDR2 are GTSNPN and SVGIG (reference sequence). This CDR3 has 15 residues. The CDR3 spells CAWSPGLAGTYEQYF. In DNA, the CDR3 is TGTGCCTGGAGCCCGGGACTAGCGGGGACCTACGAGCAGTACTTC. Based on the CDR3 plus reference TRBV30 and TRBJ2-7, the full variable domain is SQTIHQWPATLVQPVGSPLSLECTVEGTSNPNLYWYRQAAGRGLQLLFYSVGIGQISSEVPQNLSASRPQDRQFILSSKKLLLSDSGFYLCAWSPGLAGTYEQYFGPGTRLTVT.

This chain joins TRBV5-6 and TRBJ2-3; no firm D call. Per germline, CDR1 SGHDT and CDR2 YYEEEE. Trimming removed 1 base from V and 3 bases from J, with 6 bases in between. This CDR3 is built from 13 residues. In DNA form, the CDR3 reads TGTGCCAGCAGCTTGACAGAAACAGATACGCAGTATTTT. Its protein product is CASSLTETDTQYF.

This rearrangement joins TRBV30 to TRBJ2-7; 8 nucleotides align to TRBD2. The CDR3 contains 16 residues. Germline CDR1 reads GTSNPN; CDR2 reads SVGIG (reference sequence). J gave up 7 bases and V 2 bases, and 16 bases lay outside the gene matches. The CDR3: CAWSRRGDSARLEQYF. The CDR3 region has the DNA TGTGCCTGGAGTAGGCGGGGGGACTCAGCAAGATTAGAGCAGTACTTC.

This clone was picked up a small number of times. The chain is built from TRBV2 and TRBJ2-7, with TRBD1 as a possible D gene (5 bases). Germline V CDR1 and CDR2: SNHLY, FYNNEI. The CDR3 length is 13 residues. Trimming took off 7 bases at V and 0 bases at J, with 10 bases between the two ends. The CDR3: CASNPDISYEQYF. In nucleotides, the CDR3 is TGTGCCAGCAATCCGGACATCTCCTACGAGCAGTACTTC. Drawing the rest from reference TRBV2 and TRBJ2-7, the complete variable domain is EPEVTQTPSHQVTQMGQEVILRCVPISNHLYFYWYRQILGQKVEFLVSFYNNEISEKSEIFDDQFSVERPDGSNFTLKIRSTKLEDSAMYFCASNPDISYEQYFGPGTRLTVT.

V usage is TRBV6-5 and J usage is TRBJ1-3, with D unclear. Germline loops: CDR1 MNHEY, CDR2 SVGAGI. The CDR3 consists of 13 residues. Between the trimmed V and J ends, which lost 10 bases and 2 bases, there was a span of 12 bases. CDR3 loop: CATFQAAGNTIYF. CDR3 nucleotide sequence: TGTGCCACCTTCCAGGCGGCTGGAAACACCATATATTTT.

The chain uses TRBV7-2 and TRBJ2-7, with 7 bases aligning to TRBD1. The length of the CDR3 is 18 residues. V trimming: 3 bases; J trimming: 1 base; junction bases outside the gene matches: 15. Germline V CDR1 and CDR2: SGHTA, FQGNSA. CDR3 amino acids: CASSFILPGRGKSYEQYF. Written as DNA, the CDR3 is TGTGCCAGCAGCTTTATTCTCCCCGGCAGGGGGAAATCCTACGAGCAGTACTTC.

J is TRBJ1-3 and V is TRBV5-1, with D maybe TRBD1 (6 bases). The CDR3 covers 15 residues. V lost 4 bases and J 4 bases, leaving 15 bases between the germline ends. Germline CDR1 reads SGHRS; CDR2 reads YFSETQ. The CDR3 here is CASSQQGEGGNTIYF. In DNA form, the CDR3 reads TGCGCCAGCAGCCAACAGGGCGAGGGAGGAAACACCATATATTTT.

The chain uses TRBV7-6 and TRBJ1-4; the D gene is possibly TRBD1 (6 bases). The CDR3 contains 16 residues. V was shortened by 1 base and J by 6 bases, with 15 bases between the two germline ends. The germline V gene encodes CDR1 SGHVS and CDR2 FNYEAQ. CDR3 DNA: TGTGCCAGCAGCTTAGGGGCAGGGGTTGGGGATGAAAAACTGTTTTTT. This encodes CASSLGAGVGDEKLFF.

The chain employs TRBV5-4 and TRBJ2-2; D call uncertain. The CDR3 consists of 14 residues. Germline V gene lookup returns CDR1 SGHNT and CDR2 YYREEE (reference sequence). Trimming took 2 bases from V and 1 from J, leaving 6 bases between them. The CDR3 loop is CASSLSWNTGELFF. The CDR3 region has the DNA TGTGCCAGCAGCTTATCCTGGAACACCGGGGAGCTGTTTTTT.

The chain employs TRBV6-4 and TRBJ1-1, with D possibly matching TRBD1 (6 bases). With 0 bases removed from V and 4 bases from J, the gap between germline ends came to 6 bases. In germline, CDR1 is MRHNA, CDR2 SNTAGT. This CDR3 is built from 13 residues. The CDR3 here is CASSDSGGTEAFF. The CDR3 DNA reads TGTGCCAGCAGTGACTCAGGGGGCACTGAAGCTTTCTTT.

The chain is built from TRBV19 and TRBJ1-2; D ambiguous. In germline, CDR1 is LNHDA, CDR2 SQIVND (reference sequence). V lost 1 base to trimming and J lost 0 bases, with 9 bases between them. The CDR3 runs 15 residues. The DNA of the CDR3 is TGTGCCAGTAGTATAGGGGCAGCGGCTAACTATGGCTACACCTTC. It is translated as CASSIGAAANYGYTF.

The CDR3 coding sequence is TGTGCCAGCAGCCGTGGCCCGAGCTCCTACAATGAGCAGTTCTTC. It codes for CASSRGPSSYNEQFF. V gene TRBV7-9 combines with J gene TRBJ2-1; D unclear. CDR1 is SEHNR, CDR2 FQNEAQ, per germline (reference sequence). The CDR3 consists of 15 residues. With 5 bases removed from V and 0 bases from J, the gap between germline ends came to 11 bases.

This clone has more than one count but fewer than ten. The rearrangement joins TRBV7-7 to TRBJ2-6; D not certain. Trimming pared 5 bases from V and 5 bases from J, leaving 22 bases between. The germline V gene encodes CDR1 SSHAT and CDR2 FNYEAQ (reference sequence). This CDR3 region has 18 residues. The CDR3 protein is CASSNIGKPQSRANVLTF. The CDR3 nucleotides are TGTGCCAGCAGCAACATTGGTAAGCCACAAAGTCGGGCCAACGTCCTGACTTTC.

The V call is TRBV7-2, the J call TRBJ2-1; 9 bases are shared with TRBD1. CDR1 is SGHTA, CDR2 FQGNSA, per germline. CDR3 size: 12 residues. The V and J ends lost 7 bases and 9 bases, in that order; junction bases with no gene match: 4. CDR3 nucleotide sequence: TGTGCCAGCACCCGACAGGGGGTTGAGCAGTTCTTC. It codes for CASTRQGVEQFF.

The chain is built from TRBV7-2 and TRBJ1-5; D is unresolved. V lost 5 bases and J 4 bases, leaving 9 bases between the germline ends. The germline V gene has CDR1 SGHTA and CDR2 FQGNSA. The CDR3 is 13 amino acids. The CDR3 is CASSLQENQPQHF. Here the CDR3 DNA reads TGTGCCAGCAGCCTCCAAGAAAATCAGCCCCAGCATTTT.

This chain connects TRBV5-8 to TRBJ2-1; 7 bases fit TRBD2. This CDR3 is 14 amino acids long. The germline V gene encodes CDR1 SGHTS and CDR2 YDEGEE. Trimming removed 0 bases from V and 12 bases from J; junction bases left unmatched: 9. DNA for the CDR3: TGTGCCAGCAGCTTGGATAAGGGAGGACTAGGGCAGTTCTTC. Translated: CASSLDKGGLGQFF.